This record covers a single TCR beta chain. Assay used: immunoSEQ multiplex PCR; TCRdb lists only in-frame clones, some missing. There are about 210,000 clones in the sample, with roughly 2% held by the top ten. The sample belongs to a study of control samples from healthy donors and cancer patients. Germline assignment: CDR1 LNHDA and CDR2 SQIVND (reference sequence). V dropped 8 bases and J dropped 0 bases, with 11 bases sitting between them. The CDR3 extends over 14 amino acids. This TCR was recovered from a woman aged 25-40 years in good health. The chain employs TRBV19 and TRBJ1-5; D remains ambiguous. Source material: blood. The CDR3 region is CASGRAYSNQPQHF. In nucleotides, the CDR3 is TGTGCCAGTGGGAGGGCTTATAGCAATCAGCCCCAGCATTTT.